This T cell receptor (beta chain) was identified in a study of blood T cell repertoires in COVID-19. Overall study context: T cells, B-cell-depleted T cells, or PBMCs provided the cDNA or gDNA that served as material.

Produced via immunoSEQ multiplex PCR; TCRdb's table is partial and in-frame only. The table shows 250,000 to 350,000 clones, with 75% to 90% occurring only once. This clone was observed once. The ends lost 6 bases at V and 7 bases at J; junction bases unmatched: 11. The CDR3 spans 14 residues. Germline V CDR1 and CDR2: LNHDA, SQIVND (reference sequence). This receptor was obtained from a young woman who had recovered from COVID-19. This chain connects TRBV19 to TRBJ1-1, with TRBD1 matching 7 bases. Sequencing input: PBMCs or T cells enriched from blood (not recorded which). The CDR3 DNA reads as TGTGCCAGTAGGATTACAGGGGCTGGGGGTGAAGCTTTCTTT. Translated: CASRITGAGGEAFF.